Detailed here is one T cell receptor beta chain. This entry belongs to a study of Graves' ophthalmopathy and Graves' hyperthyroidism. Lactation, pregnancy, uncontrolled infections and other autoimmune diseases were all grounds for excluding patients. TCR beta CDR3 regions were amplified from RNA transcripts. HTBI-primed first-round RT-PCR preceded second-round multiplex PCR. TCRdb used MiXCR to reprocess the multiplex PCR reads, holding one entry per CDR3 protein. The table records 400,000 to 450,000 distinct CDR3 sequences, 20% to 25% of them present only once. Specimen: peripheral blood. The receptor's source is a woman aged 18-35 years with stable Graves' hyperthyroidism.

The CDR3 DNA follows: TGTGCCAGCAGTGAAGCCCTTGGCAGACAGTATAGCAATCAGCCCCAGCATTTT. This gives the protein CASSEALGRQYSNQPQHF. The genes are TRBV28 and TRBJ1-5; maybe TRBD1 (5 bases). The length of the CDR3 is 18 residues. Germline-derived CDR1 and CDR2 are MDHEN and SYDVKM. V was pared by 5 bases and J by 0 bases, with 20 bases between.